This entry lists 6 T cell receptor beta chains sequenced from one sample in a study of low-dose radiotherapy and immunotherapy resistance in tumors. With TRAV- and TRBV-specific primers, first-strand cDNA was made, covering the alpha and beta chains. With a constant-region primer and a V-primer adapter, TCRs were subjected to approximately 20 PCR cycles of amplification. TCRdb fed the reads into MiXCR, producing one record per CDR3 protein. The sample holds 10,000 to 15,000 distinct CDR3 sequences, 60% seen once. The receptors shown here come from a human donor with advanced metastatic prostate, ovarian, gallbladder or colorectal cancer (not recorded which). This table probably holds off-target reads from a library built for another chain.

V usage is TRBV26 and J usage is TRBJ1-5; the tabulated D call, TRBD1, remains unverified against the DNA. TRBV26 is shown as a pseudogene. The CDR3 contains 11 residues. The CDR3 DNA sequence: TGTGCCAGCAGTTCCATTACCGGGGGACATTTT. Translated: CASSSITGGHF.

The rearrangement joins TRBV18 to TRBJ2-7, with 7 bases identical to TRBD1. Germline V CDR1 and CDR2: KGHSH, LQKENI. CDR3 size: 15 residues. The V segment lost 2 bases and the J segment 6 bases; nucleotides outside the gene matches: 10. The CDR3: CASSPNRGQSFEQYF. The CDR3 nucleotides read TGTGCCAGCTCACCAAATAGGGGACAGTCTTTCGAGCAGTACTTC.

This clonotype was recorded once. The chain employs TRBV5-3 and TRBJ2-3; D is unclear. TRBV5-3 is reported as an ORF; its role is uncertain. The CDR3 spans 11 residues. The germline V and J ends were trimmed by 8 bases and 9 bases, with 13 bases remaining between them. This chain's CDR3 is CASSSAQTQYF. In DNA, the CDR3 is TGTGCCAGCAGTTCGGCCCAGACGCAGTATTTT.

The chain uses TRBV7-3 and TRBJ2-5; 11 bases are a match to TRBD1. V shed 4 bases and J 5 bases; nucleotides not matched to a gene: 3. From germline, CDR1 is SGHTA and CDR2 FQGTGA. The CDR3 totals 14 residues. The CDR3 reads CASSSGQGGETQYF. The CDR3 DNA reads as TGTGCCAGCAGCTCGGGACAGGGGGGGGAGACCCAGTACTTC.

The DNA of the CDR3 is TGTGCCAGCAGCTTAAAATCTTGGGGGTATAGCAATCAGCCCCAGCATTTT. Amino acids: CASSLKSWGYSNQPQHF. The rearrangement uses TRBV7-2 and TRBJ1-5, with D perhaps TRBD1 (5 bases). V was shortened by 2 bases and J by 0 bases, with 14 bases between the two germline ends. The CDR3 is 17 amino acids. Germline V gene sequence: CDR1 SGHTA, CDR2 FQGNSA.

This clonotype occurred a few times. V usage is TRBV28 and J usage is TRBJ2-7; D may correspond to TRBD1 or TRBD2 (5 bases each). The CDR3 is 12 residues long. CDR1 MDHEN and CDR2 SYDVKM come from the germline V gene. V gave up 11 bases and J gave up 2 bases, with 13 bases separating them. CDR3 DNA sequence: TGTGCCGTCCGGGACCGAACCTACGAGCAGTACTTC. This sequence encodes CAVRDRTYEQYF.